This TCR beta chain was identified in a study of T cells in Graves' hyperthyroidism and ophthalmopathy. The V and J ends lost 4 bases and 3 bases, in that order; junction bases with no gene match: 19. This CDR3 contains 19 residues. Germline CDR1 SGHDT, CDR2 YYEEEE. This clonotype was detected ten times or more. RNA transcripts yielded amplified TCR beta CDR3 regions. During a first-round RT-PCR of the TCR CDR3, the HTBI primer set was used. TCRdb passed the multiplex PCR reads through MiXCR, listing each CDR3 protein once. The table shows about 500,000 distinct CDR3 sequences, with about 16% occurring only once. For ophthalmopathy patients, the Clinical Activity Score was at least 3 and the NOSPECS grade at least 4; duration was under 3 months. Uncontrolled infection, other autoimmune disease, pregnancy or lactation disqualified patients from enrolment. Used for diagnoses were clinical symptoms, serum thyroxine and TRAb, thyroid ultrasound and orbital computed tomography.

The receptor was isolated from a woman in her twenties or thirties with Graves' ophthalmopathy. This rearrangement joins TRBV5-6 to TRBJ2-7, with 10 bases lining up with TRBD2. Material: blood. The CDR3 sequence is CASSAPTRGRLAGVYEQYF. The CDR3 DNA reads TGTGCCAGCAGCGCACCCACTAGGGGTCGGCTAGCGGGAGTCTACGAGCAGTACTTC.